The clone carrying this TCR beta chain was seen just once. This CDR3 region has 18 residues. Germline assignment: CDR1 LNHDA and CDR2 SQIVND (reference sequence). The ends lost 6 bases at V and 4 bases at J; junction bases unmatched: 15. The entry originates in a study of T cell changes during pregnancy in multiple sclerosis. Repertoires were generated with immunoSEQ multiplex PCR, while TCRdb's copy carries only in-frame clones and drops some. The sample includes around 66,000 clones, around 92% of them seen just once. The genes are TRBV19 and TRBJ2-3, with 11 nucleotides matching TRBD1. Sample: peripheral blood, taken after pregnancy. This TCR derives from a female donor in good health, enrolled as a control in a pregnancy study. The CDR3 nucleotides read TGTGCCAGTAGATCCGTATCCTGGGACAGGGGGTTCTCAGATACGCAGTATTTT. This sequence encodes CASRSVSWDRGFSDTQYF.